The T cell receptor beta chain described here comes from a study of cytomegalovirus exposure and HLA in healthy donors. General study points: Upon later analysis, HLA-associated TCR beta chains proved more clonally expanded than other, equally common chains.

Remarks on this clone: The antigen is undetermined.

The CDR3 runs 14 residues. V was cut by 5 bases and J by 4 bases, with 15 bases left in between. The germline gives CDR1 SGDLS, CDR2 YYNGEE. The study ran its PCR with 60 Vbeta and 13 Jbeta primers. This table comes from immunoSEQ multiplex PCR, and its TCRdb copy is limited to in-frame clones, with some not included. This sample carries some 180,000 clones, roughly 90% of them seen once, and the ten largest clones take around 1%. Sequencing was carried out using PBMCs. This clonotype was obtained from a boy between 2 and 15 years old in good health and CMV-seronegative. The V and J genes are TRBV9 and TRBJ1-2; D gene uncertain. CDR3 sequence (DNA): TGTGCCAGCAGTTCTAACGGGGAGAGCTATGGCTACACCTTC. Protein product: CASSSNGESYGYTF. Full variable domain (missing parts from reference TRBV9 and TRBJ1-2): DSGVTQTPKHLITATGQRVTLRCSPRSGDLSVYWYQQSLDQGLQFLIQYYNGEERAKGNILERFSAQQFPDLHSELNLSSLELGDSALYFCASSSNGESYGYTFGSGTRLTVV.